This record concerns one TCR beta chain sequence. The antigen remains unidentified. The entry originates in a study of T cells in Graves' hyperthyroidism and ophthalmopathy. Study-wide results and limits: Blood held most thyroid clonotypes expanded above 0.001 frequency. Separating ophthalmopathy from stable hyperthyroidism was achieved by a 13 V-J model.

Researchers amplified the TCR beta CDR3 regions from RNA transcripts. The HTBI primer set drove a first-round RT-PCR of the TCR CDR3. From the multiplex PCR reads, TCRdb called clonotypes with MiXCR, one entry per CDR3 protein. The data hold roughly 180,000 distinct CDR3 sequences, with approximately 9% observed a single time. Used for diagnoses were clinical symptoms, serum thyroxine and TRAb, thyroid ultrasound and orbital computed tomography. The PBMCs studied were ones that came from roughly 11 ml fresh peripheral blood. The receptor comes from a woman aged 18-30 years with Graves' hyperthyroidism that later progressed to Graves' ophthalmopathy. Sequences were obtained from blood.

The CDR3 DNA sequence: TGCAGTGCTAGAGGACTAGCGGGCCCACAAGAGACCCAGTACTTC. Amino acid sequence: CSARGLAGPQETQYF. The gene calls are TRBV20-1 and TRBJ2-5, with 10 nucleotides matching TRBD2. Germline lookup yields CDR1 DFQATT and CDR2 SNEGSKA (reference sequence). The ends lost 1 base at V and 2 bases at J; junction bases unmatched: 4. This CDR3 has 15 amino acids.